This T cell receptor beta chain derives from a study of T cell responses to AZD1222 COVID-19 vaccine. Using immunoSEQ multiplex PCR, the repertoire was profiled, and TCRdb retains in-frame clones only, with some absent. Of approximately 100,000 clones detected, about 85% appear once; the ten largest clones hold 4.5%. This clone was found once. No antigen is known for it. Points from the study as a whole: Clonal diversity was possibly underestimated, and white British individuals and females predominated among donors.

In germline, CDR1 is MDHEN, CDR2 SYDVKM. This CDR3 has 15 amino acids. The V end lost 2 bases, the J end lost 8 bases, and 16 bases lay between the germline ends. This material consisted of peripheral blood, taken 28 days after the second AZD1222 dose. The chain recombines TRBV28 with TRBJ1-5; D unclear. This TCR derives from an adult who received the AZD1222 COVID-19 vaccine. CDR3 in amino acids: CASSLRDRAAKPQHF. DNA for the CDR3: TGTGCCAGCAGTTTAAGGGATAGAGCCGCCAAGCCCCAGCATTTT.